This TCR beta chain emerged from a study of cytomegalovirus exposure and HLA in healthy donors. Study conclusions and caveats: Reported performance of the classifier showed diagnosis of cytomegalovirus status with high specificity and sensitivity.

The PCR used 60 Vbeta and 13 Jbeta primers. Clones were sequenced by immunoSEQ multiplex PCR, and TCRdb holds only the in-frame ones, with some missing. Of some 70,000 clones listed, about 76% are singletons. On this clone itself: Its antigen is unknown.

This CDR3 is built from 14 residues. The V end was cut by 0 bases, the J end by 7 bases, with 10 bases between. Looked up from germline, CDR1 is SGHRS and CDR2 is YFSETQ. The sample taken for sequencing was PBMCs. The chain employs TRBV5-1 and TRBJ1-4; D not certain. The sequence came from a man between 18 and 29 years old in good health and CMV-seronegative. The chain's CDR3 is CASSLAGIGEKLFF. The CDR3 region has the DNA TGCGCCAGCAGCTTGGCCGGGATAGGTGAAAAACTGTTTTTT.